This entry lists 13 T cell receptor beta chains sequenced from one sample in a study of blood T cell repertoires in COVID-19. Only in-frame clones appear in the TCRdb table, and some are missing; sequencing was by immunoSEQ multiplex PCR. Among roughly 96,000 clones listed, around 80% were seen once. Sequenced: peripheral blood. The receptors shown here come from a man in his 60s with acute or convalescent COVID-19.

In this sample, this clone turned up a few times. V gene TRBV19 combines with J gene TRBJ2-5; 13 bases map to TRBD2. Unmatched junction bases numbered 9, after V lost 3 bases and J lost 5 bases. Per the germline V gene, CDR1 is LNHDA and CDR2 is SQIVND (reference sequence). CDR3 length: 17 residues. CDR3 DNA: TGTGCCAGTAGTATCTCTAAACTAGCGGGGGGGGTGGAGACCCAGTACTTC. Its translation is CASSISKLAGGVETQYF.

The genes are TRBV6-1 and TRBJ2-7; the match to TRBD1 covers 7 bases. This CDR3 region has 16 residues. V lost 4 bases and J lost 2; bases outside the gene matches: 11. The V gene's germline CDR1 is MNHNS and CDR2 SASEGT. CDR3 sequence reads: CASSGTGSAGPYEQYF. As DNA, the CDR3 is TGTGCCAGCAGTGGGACAGGATCGGCCGGGCCCTACGAGCAGTACTTC.

V gene TRBV6-1 combines with J gene TRBJ1-5; TRBD1 is a possible D gene (6 bases). Per the germline V gene, CDR1 is MNHNS and CDR2 is SASEGT. The CDR3 covers 15 residues. V lost 3 bases and J lost 0, with 9 bases in between. The CDR3: CASSDQGSSNQPQHF. In DNA, the CDR3 is TGTGCCAGCAGTGACCAGGGGTCTAGCAATCAGCCCCAGCATTTT.

This chain joins TRBV20-1 and TRBJ2-7, with D possibly being TRBD1 (6 bases). V lost 3 bases to trimming and J lost 6 bases, with 18 bases between them. The CDR3 contains 14 residues. Germline-derived CDR1 and CDR2 are DFQATT and SNEGSKA (reference sequence). CDR3 DNA sequence: TGCAGTGCTAGTGAGGAACAGGGAATGAGCGAGCAGTACTTC. This codes for CSASEEQGMSEQYF.

This clone is a singleton in its sample. This chain joins TRBV7-2 and TRBJ1-6; D gene unclear. This CDR3 comprises 12 residues. Per the germline V gene, CDR1 is SGHTA and CDR2 is FQGNSA. Deletions cut 8 bases from V and 11 bases from J, with 13 bases between. DNA of the CDR3: TGTGCCAGCTCCGTCCTAAGCCCACCCCTCCACTTT. Translation: CASSVLSPPLHF. Full variable domain (missing parts from reference TRBV7-2 and TRBJ1-6): GAGVSQSPSNKVTEKGKDVELRCDPISGHTALYWYRQSLGQGLEFLIYFQGNSAPDKSGLPSDRFSAERTGGSVSTLTIQRTQQEDSAVYLCASSVLSPPLHFGNGTRLTVT.

This clone was picked up one time. J is TRBJ2-7 and V is TRBV27; 8 positions match TRBD2. V lost 3 bases and J lost 0; bases outside the gene matches: 4. The CDR3 runs 15 residues. Germline V gene sequence: CDR1 MNHEY, CDR2 SMNVEV (reference sequence). The CDR3 region is CASSFTGTSSYEQYF. The DNA of the CDR3 is TGTGCCAGCAGTTTCACCGGGACTAGCTCCTACGAGCAGTACTTC.

In DNA, the CDR3 is TGTGCCAGCAGGTATGGACAGGGGCACACTGAAGCTTTCTTT. Its protein product is CASRYGQGHTEAFF. The chain is built from TRBV6-6 and TRBJ1-1; TRBD1 aligns across 9 bases. V lost 6 bases to trimming and J lost 3 bases; unmatched junction nucleotides: 5. Germline V lookup: CDR1 MNHNY, CDR2 SVGAGI (reference sequence). The CDR3 length is 14 residues.

The chain uses TRBV5-6 and TRBJ2-3; TRBD2 is a possible D gene (6 bases). The CDR3 covers 13 residues. Germline CDR1 SGHDT, CDR2 YYEEEE. Trimming took 2 bases from V and 6 from J, leaving 10 bases between them. CDR3 sequence (DNA): TGTGCCAGCAGCTTAGCGGGTGGTGATACGCAGTATTTT. It codes for CASSLAGGDTQYF.

V and J are TRBV5-5 and TRBJ1-1; D may be TRBD1 (6 bases). Trimming left V 4 bases short and J 4 bases short, with 14 bases between. The germline gives CDR1 SGHKS, CDR2 YYEKEE (reference sequence). The CDR3 spans 14 residues. CDR3 bases: TGTGCCAGCAGCCTTGTGGGGGCGACCACTGAAGCTTTCTTT. The encoded protein is CASSLVGATTEAFF.

This rearrangement joins TRBV27 to TRBJ2-5; weak D call: TRBD2 (5 bases). Trimming stripped 5 bases from V and 2 bases from J, with 9 bases between. This CDR3 region has 13 residues. CDR1 and CDR2 from the germline V gene are MNHEY and SMNVEV (reference sequence). In nucleotides, the CDR3 is TGTGCCAGCAGTCCCGGGATACAAGAGACCCAGTACTTC. It translates to CASSPGIQETQYF.

J is TRBJ1-5 and V is TRBV12-3 or TRBV12-4; no definite D call. The CDR3 contains 12 residues. V shed 3 bases and J shed 3 bases, with 3 bases lying between them. Written as DNA, the CDR3 is TGTGCCAGCAGTTTTATCAATCAGCCCCAGCATTTT. It encodes CASSFINQPQHF.

The rearrangement links TRBV6-2 or TRBV6-3 to TRBJ2-7; 7 bases align to TRBD1. Germline-derived CDR1 and CDR2 are MNHEY and SVGEGT. With 0 bases clipped from V and 2 bases from J, the junction kept 10 bases outside the gene matches. This CDR3 spans 17 amino acids. CDR3 sequence (DNA): TGTGCCAGCAGTTACTCGATAGCGACAGGGAATCCCTACGAGCAGTACGTC. Protein: CASSYSIATGNPYEQYV.

This sequence joins TRBV24-1 and TRBJ2-3; D is possibly TRBD1 (6 bases). CDR3 length: 14 amino acids. Deletions cut 6 bases from V and 2 bases from J, with 11 bases between. The V gene's germline CDR1 is KGHDR and CDR2 SFDVKD. CDR3 sequence: CATSPRGTTDTQYF. In DNA form, the CDR3 reads TGTGCCACCAGTCCCAGGGGTACCACAGATACGCAGTATTTT.